These 13 T cell receptor beta chains share one sample of origin, sequenced in a study of regulatory T cells. Study-level findings and limits: In CD3G-deficient patients, conventional CD4+ T cells were enriched for hydrophobic CDR3 residues at positions 6 and 7.

No antigen has been assigned to these receptors. Primers: 52 TRBV forward and 13 TRBJ reverse. Some clones are missing from TCRdb's copy, which holds only in-frame ones; the method was immunoSEQ multiplex PCR. The sample contains almost 30,000 clones, about nine tenths of which appear only once. Input material: conventional CD4+ T cells sorted from blood. The receptors shown here come from a person aged 18 to 35 with CD3G deficiency.

The gene calls are TRBV2 and TRBJ2-2; D is unclear. Trimming removed 8 bases at V and 3 bases at J, with 13 bases between. Germline V gene data show CDR1 as SNHLY and CDR2 as FYNNEI. The CDR3 runs to 14 residues. The chain's CDR3 is CASVGTTYTGELFF. The CDR3 coding sequence is TGTGCCAGCGTTGGAACTACCTACACCGGGGAGCTGTTTTTT.

This rearrangement joins TRBV19 to TRBJ1-4; D perhaps matches TRBD1 (6 bases). This CDR3 is built from 16 residues. Germline V CDR1 and CDR2: LNHDA, SQIVND (reference sequence). Trimming stripped 2 bases from V and 4 bases from J, with 14 bases between. The CDR3: CASSITGRQVNEKLFF. In nucleotides, the CDR3 is TGTGCCAGTAGTATAACCGGGCGACAGGTTAATGAAAAACTGTTTTTT.

This clone was seen just once. The chain couples TRBV28 to TRBJ2-3; 8 bases line up with TRBD1. Per germline, CDR1 MDHEN and CDR2 SYDVKM. V gave up 4 bases and J gave up 5 bases; unmatched junction bases: 5. There are 14 residues in the CDR3. In DNA form, the CDR3 reads TGTGCCAGCAGTTCGACAGGGGTGATAGATACGCAGTATTTT. Its protein is CASSSTGVIDTQYF.

CDR3 nucleotides: TGTGCCAGCAGCCGGGGGTTGGGTCAGCCCCAGCATTTT. Translation: CASSRGLGQPQHF. J is TRBJ1-5 and V is TRBV5-8; D may be TRBD1 (5 bases). The V and J ends lost 4 bases and 6 bases respectively, with 11 bases between them. This CDR3 has 13 amino acids. CDR1 and CDR2 from the germline V gene are SGHTS and YDEGEE.

The chain joins TRBV5-1 to TRBJ2-3, with D perhaps being TRBD1 or TRBD2 (6 bases each). Germline loops: CDR1 SGHRS, CDR2 YFSETQ. V was clipped by 4 bases and J by 0 bases, with 9 bases between them. The CDR3 has 14 amino acids. The CDR3: CASSGGTSTDTQYF. CDR3 bases: TGCGCCAGCAGCGGCGGGACAAGCACAGATACGCAGTATTTT.

The chain has TRBV6-1 and TRBJ1-2; tentative D call: TRBD1 (6 bases). This CDR3 contains 15 residues. CDR1 MNHNS and CDR2 SASEGT come from the germline V gene. V was clipped by 8 bases and J by 4 bases, with 20 bases between them. The CDR3 here is CASARQTPGAYGYTF. The CDR3, as DNA: TGTGCCAGCGCCCGACAGACCCCGGGGGCCTATGGCTACACCTTC.

The V gene is TRBV5-1, the J gene TRBJ2-1, with TRBD1 matching 8 bases. J gave up 10 bases and V 0 bases, and 0 bases lay outside the gene matches. The length of the CDR3 is 12 residues. Germline CDR1 is SGHRS and CDR2 is YFSETQ. The CDR3 loop is CASSLGDREQFF. The CDR3 coding sequence is TGCGCCAGCAGCTTGGGGGACAGGGAGCAGTTCTTC.

The V gene is TRBV10-3, the J gene TRBJ1-3; D gene ambiguous. Trimming cost V 3 bases and J 8 bases, with 14 bases left between them. The V gene's germline CDR1 is ENHRY and CDR2 SYGVKD. This CDR3 spans 14 amino acids. The CDR3 protein is CAISEIGVKDTIYF. CDR3 nucleotides: TGTGCCATCAGTGAAATAGGAGTCAAGGACACCATATATTTT.

V gene TRBV5-1 combines with J gene TRBJ2-7, with D perhaps being TRBD1 or TRBD2 (6 bases each). Germline V lookup: CDR1 SGHRS, CDR2 YFSETQ. The CDR3 has 14 amino acids. Trimming left V 0 bases short and J 1 base short, with 8 bases between. The CDR3 DNA reads as TGCGCCAGCAGCTTGGAGGGGGGATCCTACGAGCAGTACTTC. It specifies CASSLEGGSYEQYF.

The rearrangement uses TRBV28 and TRBJ2-7; perhaps TRBD1 as D (5 bases). V gave up 6 bases and J gave up 3 bases, with 12 bases separating them. The CDR3 has 13 residues. CDR1 is MDHEN and CDR2 is SYDVKM in the germline V gene. The CDR3 DNA follows: TGTGCCAGCAGCCAGGGTGGGGTCTACGAGCAGTACTTC. Its protein is CASSQGGVYEQYF.

The V and J genes are TRBV5-4 and TRBJ2-3; D possibly corresponds to TRBD2 (6 bases). The germline V gene encodes CDR1 SGHNT and CDR2 YYREEE (reference sequence). The CDR3 sequence is 16 residues long. V was clipped by 0 bases and J by 4 bases, with 15 bases between them. CDR3 bases: TGTGCCAGCAGCTTGGCTGGCGGGGCTCTGGCAGATACGCAGTATTTT. Translated, it gives CASSLAGGALADTQYF.

This chain links TRBV6-5 with TRBJ2-7, with D tentatively TRBD1 or TRBD2 (5 bases each). This CDR3 has 15 residues. CDR1 MNHEY and CDR2 SVGAGI come from the germline V gene. V was clipped by 4 bases and J by 2 bases, with 15 bases between them. As DNA, the CDR3 is TGTGCCAGCAGTTCCGGGGAAAGGGGAACCTACGAGCAGTACTTC. It encodes CASSSGERGTYEQYF.

In regard to this clone: The junction does not match germline at one end; this may be a read error. This sequence joins TRBV6-1 and TRBJ2-5, with 10 nucleotides matching TRBD1. The germline V gene has CDR1 MNHNS and CDR2 SASEGT. This CDR3 region has 15 residues. The CDR3 loop is CASSGDRGSQGTQYF. CDR3 nucleotide sequence: TGTGCCAGCAGCGGGGACAGGGGATCCCAAGGGACCCAGTACTTC.